This TCR beta chain was sequenced for a study of PD-1 blockade in mismatch repair-deficient tumors. Germline assignment: CDR1 MNHNS and CDR2 SASEGT. V lost 4 bases and J lost 0; bases outside the gene matches: 5. This CDR3 comprises 16 residues. Repertoires were generated with immunoSEQ multiplex PCR, while TCRdb's copy carries only in-frame clones and drops some. The table shows 100,000 or so clones, with 70% to 85% occurring only once. The V gene is TRBV6-1, the J gene TRBJ1-3, with 8 bases matching TRBD1. Sequencing used peripheral blood, obtained roughly 36 weeks after starting pembrolizumab. The sequence was obtained from an adult with mismatch repair-deficient cancer. The CDR3 DNA reads as TGTGCCAGCAGTGCTAGGACAGGGAACTCTGGAAACACCATATATTTT. Encoded protein: CASSARTGNSGNTIYF.